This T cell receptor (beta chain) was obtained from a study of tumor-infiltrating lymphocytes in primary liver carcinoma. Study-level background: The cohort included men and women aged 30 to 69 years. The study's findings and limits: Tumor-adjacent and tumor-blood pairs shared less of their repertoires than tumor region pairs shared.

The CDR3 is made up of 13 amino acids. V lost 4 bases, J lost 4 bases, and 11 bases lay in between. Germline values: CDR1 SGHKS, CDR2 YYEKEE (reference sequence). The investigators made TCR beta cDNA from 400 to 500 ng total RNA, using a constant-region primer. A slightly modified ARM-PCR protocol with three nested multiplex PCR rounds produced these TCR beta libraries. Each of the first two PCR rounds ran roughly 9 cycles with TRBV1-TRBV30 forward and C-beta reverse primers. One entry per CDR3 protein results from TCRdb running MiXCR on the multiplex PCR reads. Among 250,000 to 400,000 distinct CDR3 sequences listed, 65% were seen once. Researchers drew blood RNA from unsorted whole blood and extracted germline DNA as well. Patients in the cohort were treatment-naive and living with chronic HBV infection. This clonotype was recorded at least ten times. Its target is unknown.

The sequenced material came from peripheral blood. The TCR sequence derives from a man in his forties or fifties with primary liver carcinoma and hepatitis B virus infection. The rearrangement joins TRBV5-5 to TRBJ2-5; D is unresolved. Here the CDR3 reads CASSLTLRETQYF. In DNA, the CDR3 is TGTGCCAGCAGCCTGACCCTGAGAGAGACCCAGTACTTC.